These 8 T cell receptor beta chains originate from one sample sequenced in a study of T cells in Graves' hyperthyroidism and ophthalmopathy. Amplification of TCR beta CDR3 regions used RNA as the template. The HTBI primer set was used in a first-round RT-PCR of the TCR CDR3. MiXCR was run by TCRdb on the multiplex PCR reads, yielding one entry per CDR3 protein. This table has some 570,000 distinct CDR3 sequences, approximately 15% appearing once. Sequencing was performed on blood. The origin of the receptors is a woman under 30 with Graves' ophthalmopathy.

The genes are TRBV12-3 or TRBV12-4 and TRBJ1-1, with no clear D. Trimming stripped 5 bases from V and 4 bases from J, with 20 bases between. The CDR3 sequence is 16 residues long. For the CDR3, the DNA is TGTGCCAGCAGTCTAAGTCCGGGTCCGATGGTCACTGAAGCTTTCTTT. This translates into CASSLSPGPMVTEAFF.

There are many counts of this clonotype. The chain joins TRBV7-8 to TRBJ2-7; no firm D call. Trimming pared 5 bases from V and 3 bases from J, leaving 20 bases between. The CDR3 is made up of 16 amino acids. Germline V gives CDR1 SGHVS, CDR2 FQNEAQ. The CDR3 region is CASSRKGQVLLYEQYF. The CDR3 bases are TGTGCCAGCAGCCGTAAGGGTCAGGTTTTACTCTACGAGCAGTACTTC.

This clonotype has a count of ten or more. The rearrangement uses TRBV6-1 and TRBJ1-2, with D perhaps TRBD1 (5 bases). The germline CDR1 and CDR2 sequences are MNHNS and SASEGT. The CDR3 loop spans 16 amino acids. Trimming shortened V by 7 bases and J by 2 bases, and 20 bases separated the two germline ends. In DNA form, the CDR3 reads TGTGCCAGCAATCATCGGGGGGGGTCCTGGAACTATGGCTACACCTTC. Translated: CASNHRGGSWNYGYTF.

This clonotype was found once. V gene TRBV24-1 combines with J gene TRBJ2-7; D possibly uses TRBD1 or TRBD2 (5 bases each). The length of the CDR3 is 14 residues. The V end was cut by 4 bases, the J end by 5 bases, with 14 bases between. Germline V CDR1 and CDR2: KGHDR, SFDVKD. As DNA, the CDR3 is TGTGCCACCAGTGACCCCGGGACCGCGAACGAGCAGTACTTC. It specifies CATSDPGTANEQYF.

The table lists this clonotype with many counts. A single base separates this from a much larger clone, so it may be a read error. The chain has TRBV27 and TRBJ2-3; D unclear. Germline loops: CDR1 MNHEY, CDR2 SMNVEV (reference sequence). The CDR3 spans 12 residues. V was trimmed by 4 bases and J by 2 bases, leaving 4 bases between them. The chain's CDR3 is CASSWTTDTQYF. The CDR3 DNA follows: TGTGCCAGCAGTTGGACCACAGATACGCAGTATTTT.

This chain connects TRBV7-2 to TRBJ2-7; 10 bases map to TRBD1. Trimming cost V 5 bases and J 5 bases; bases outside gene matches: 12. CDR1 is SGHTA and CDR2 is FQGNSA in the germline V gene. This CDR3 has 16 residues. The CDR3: CASSPWGGQGKNEQYF. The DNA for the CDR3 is TGTGCCAGCAGCCCCTGGGGGGGACAGGGGAAAAACGAGCAGTACTTC. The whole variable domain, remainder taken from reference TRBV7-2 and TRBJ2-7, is GAGVSQSPSNKVTEKGKDVELRCDPISGHTALYWYRQSLGQGLEFLIYFQGNSAPDKSGLPSDRFSAERTGGSVSTLTIQRTQQEDSAVYLCASSPWGGQGKNEQYFGPGTRLTVT.

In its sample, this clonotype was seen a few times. CDR3 amino acids: CSAPDSNTGELFF. CDR3 DNA sequence: TGCAGTGCTCCGGACTCGAACACCGGGGAGCTGTTTTTT. The J gene is TRBJ2-2, the V gene TRBV20-1; TRBD2 might be the D (5 bases). The V gene's germline CDR1 is DFQATT and CDR2 SNEGSKA (reference sequence). V shed 5 bases and J shed 0 bases, with 7 bases lying between them. The length of the CDR3 is 13 residues.

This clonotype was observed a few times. CDR3 sequence reads: CATSAPDVGHPTDTQYF. The DNA for the CDR3 is TGTGCCACCAGTGCGCCCGACGTGGGACATCCTACAGATACGCAGTATTTT. The V and J genes are TRBV24-1 and TRBJ2-3; D may be TRBD1 (6 bases). CDR1 and CDR2 (germline): KGHDR, SFDVKD. Trimming stripped 5 bases from V and 3 bases from J, with 20 bases between. The CDR3 loop spans 17 amino acids.